In its sample, the clone carrying this T cell receptor (beta chain) was seen a few times. Its antigen is unidentified. The data derive from a study of T-cell reconstitution after alpha-beta-depleted transplantation in children. Study results and caveats: By about two months after transplant, alpha-beta T cells reportedly arose from several hundred graft clones that had expanded. From surviving recipient T cells and thymic progenitors came the high day-60 TCRbeta diversity observed in some patients. Once a year had passed after transplant, T-cell counts and diversity came mostly from newly produced T cells.

CDR1 is SQVTM and CDR2 is ANQGSEA in the germline V gene. The CDR3 covers 15 residues. V lost 5 bases to trimming and J lost 7 bases; unmatched junction nucleotides: 12. Unique molecular identifiers were incorporated into the prepared TCRbeta library. MiXCR was run by TCRdb on the PCR reads, yielding one entry per CDR3 protein. This table holds 500,000 to 750,000 distinct CDR3 sequences, 27% found once. The gene calls are TRBV29-1 and TRBJ2-2; TRBD1 matches at 8 bases. The starting material was PBMCs, obtained before TCRalphabeta/CD19-depleted stem cell transplant. This TCR was recovered from a boy in the first two years of life with Wiskott-Aldrich syndrome, due to receive a stem cell transplant. This chain's CDR3 is CSVRRGQGKGGELFF. The DNA for the CDR3 is TGCAGCGTTCGCCGCGGACAGGGAAAGGGCGGGGAGCTGTTTTTT.